One and the same sample provided the 21 T cell receptor beta chains below, sequenced in a study of OX40 agonist ivuxolimab in advanced cancers. Sequenced by immunoSEQ multiplex PCR; TCRdb stores in-frame clones only, minus some. The profile shows about 80,000 clones, about 88% of them singletons. The material was CD4+ or CD8+ T cells sorted from blood, obtained in a trial of the OX40 agonist ivuxolimab. These receptor sequences come from an adult with an advanced solid tumor such as melanoma, head and neck, liver or kidney cancer.

This clone was counted only a few times. This rearrangement joins TRBV2 to TRBJ2-5; D gene ambiguous. Germline V gene data show CDR1 as SNHLY and CDR2 as FYNNEI. The CDR3 is 11 amino acids. V was trimmed by 3 bases and J by 5 bases, leaving 4 bases between them. The CDR3 loop is CASSEMETQYF. CDR3 bases: TGTGCCAGCAGTGAGATGGAGACCCAGTACTTC.

The genes are TRBV9 and TRBJ2-7; D is possibly TRBD2 (6 bases). Germline V gene sequence: CDR1 SGDLS, CDR2 YYNGEE. V lost 4 bases and J lost 0, with 17 bases in between. The CDR3 length is 16 residues. The CDR3 DNA is TGTGCCAGCAGCCCTCGACTAGACCCGTCCTCCTACGAGCAGTACTTC. This gives the protein CASSPRLDPSSYEQYF.

This clone showed up just once. The chain has TRBV6-5 and TRBJ2-5; 11 bases fit TRBD2. The DNA end is a closer match to TRBJ2-7, so the J assignment may be wrong. The germline V gene has CDR1 MNHEY and CDR2 SVGAGI. The CDR3 runs 15 residues. In DNA, the CDR3 is TGTGCCAGCAGTTACTCTTTAGCGGGGGGGTACGAGCAGTACTTC. Its translation is CASSYSLAGGYEQYF.

The chain is built from TRBV5-1 and TRBJ2-7; 13 bases are a match to TRBD2. The CDR3 runs 15 residues. V lost 3 bases, J lost 0 bases, and 0 bases stayed unmatched. Germline assignment: CDR1 SGHRS and CDR2 YFSETQ. CDR3 sequence reads: CASSWTSGSSYEQYF. CDR3 DNA sequence: TGCGCCAGCAGCTGGACTAGCGGGAGCTCCTACGAGCAGTACTTC. The full variable domain, rest sourced from reference TRBV5-1 and TRBJ2-7, is KAGVTQTPRYLIKTRGQQVTLSCSPISGHRSVSWYQQTPGQGLQFLFEYFSETQRNKGNFPGRFSGRQFSNSRSEMNVSTLELGDSALYLCASSWTSGSSYEQYFGPGTRLTVT.

The rearrangement uses TRBV5-1 and TRBJ2-4; no clear D. There are 14 residues in the CDR3. Trimming removed 1 base at V and 8 bases at J, with 13 bases between. Germline loops: CDR1 SGHRS, CDR2 YFSETQ. The CDR3 here is CASSLIETRDIQYF. The CDR3 nucleotides read TGCGCCAGCAGCTTGATCGAGACTCGGGACATTCAGTACTTC.

The chain combines TRBV5-6 with TRBJ1-3; TRBD1 agrees at 9 bases. This CDR3 region has 14 residues. Germline CDR1 is SGHDT and CDR2 is YYEEEE. The ends lost 4 bases at V and 7 bases at J; junction bases unmatched: 6. The CDR3 DNA is TGTGCCAGCAGCCACGGGACAGGGATGAACACCATATATTTT. Translated, it gives CASSHGTGMNTIYF.

The V call is TRBV19, the J call TRBJ1-4, with D maybe TRBD1 (6 bases). Germline assignment: CDR1 LNHDA and CDR2 SQIVND (reference sequence). V was shortened by 5 bases and J by 7 bases, with 23 bases between the two germline ends. The CDR3 is made up of 17 amino acids. The CDR3 sequence is CASSGRTEDSGTEKLFF. In DNA form, the CDR3 reads TGTGCCAGTAGTGGTAGGACGGAGGACAGCGGTACTGAAAAACTGTTTTTT. Full variable domain (outside the CDR3, taken from reference TRBV19 and TRBJ1-4): DGGITQSPKYLFRKEGQNVTLSCEQNLNHDAMYWYRQDPGQGLRLIYYSQIVNDFQKGDIAEGYSVSREKKESFPLTVTSAQKNPTAFYLCASSGRTEDSGTEKLFFGSGTQLSVL.

The J gene is TRBJ2-7, the V gene TRBV27; the D gene is possibly TRBD2 (5 bases). With 2 bases removed from V and 5 bases from J, the gap between germline ends came to 19 bases. The CDR3 is 16 residues long. Germline V gene sequence: CDR1 MNHEY, CDR2 SMNVEV (reference sequence). CDR3 loop: CASSLGLNSLVDEQYF. Written as DNA, the CDR3 is TGTGCCAGCAGTTTAGGACTCAACTCCCTGGTAGACGAGCAGTACTTC.

This clone was observed once. This chain links TRBV6-5 with TRBJ1-2, with TRBD1 matching 7 bases. The CDR3 sequence is 14 residues long. CDR1 is MNHEY and CDR2 is SVGAGI in the germline V gene. Trimming cost V 6 bases and J 2 bases; bases outside gene matches: 6. The CDR3 sequence: CASREMTGNYGYTF. CDR3 nucleotides: TGTGCCAGCAGAGAGATGACAGGGAACTATGGCTACACCTTC.

V usage is TRBV29-1 and J usage is TRBJ2-5; 8 positions match TRBD1. CDR1 and CDR2 from the germline V gene are SQVTM and ANQGSEA. Losses at the gene ends were 2 bases for V and 6 bases for J; bases not matched to a gene: 2. The CDR3 consists of 12 residues. This CDR3 reads CSVERTGKTQYF. The CDR3 coding sequence is TGCAGCGTTGAACGGACAGGGAAGACCCAGTACTTC. The variable domain in full, completed from reference TRBV29-1 and TRBJ2-5, reads SAVISQKPSRDICQRGTSLTIQCQVDSQVTMMFWYRQQPGQSLTLIATANQGSEATYESGFVIDKFPISRPNLTFSTLTVSNMSPEDSSIYLCSVERTGKTQYFGPGTRLLVL.

This clone was seen a handful of times. This sequence joins TRBV28 and TRBJ1-5; D gene ambiguous. Trimming took off 0 bases at V and 1 base at J, with 4 bases between the two ends. The CDR3 is made up of 14 amino acids. Germline lookup yields CDR1 MDHEN and CDR2 SYDVKM. The CDR3 reads CASSLWDSNQPQHF. The DNA of the CDR3 is TGTGCCAGCAGTTTATGGGACAGCAATCAGCCCCAGCATTTT.

The chain employs TRBV27 and TRBJ2-7; possible D gene TRBD1, 8 bases. CDR1 and CDR2 from the germline V gene are MNHEY and SMNVEV (reference sequence). V dropped 5 bases and J dropped 3 bases, with 17 bases sitting between them. This CDR3 is built from 15 residues. Written as DNA, the CDR3 is TGTGCCAGCAGTGCCCGGACAGGGAGGGACTACGAGCAGTACTTC. Its protein product is CASSARTGRDYEQYF.

The rearrangement joins TRBV19 to TRBJ2-1; D may be TRBD1 (5 bases). CDR1 LNHDA and CDR2 SQIVND come from the germline V gene (reference sequence). V was shortened by 3 bases and J by 8 bases, with 20 bases between the two germline ends. This CDR3 is built from 16 residues. Here the CDR3 reads CASSIAPGHTPYEQFF. For the CDR3, the DNA is TGTGCCAGTAGTATTGCCCCCGGACACACCCCGTATGAGCAGTTCTTC. The complete variable domain, with remaining parts taken from reference TRBV19 and TRBJ2-1, reads DGGITQSPKYLFRKEGQNVTLSCEQNLNHDAMYWYRQDPGQGLRLIYYSQIVNDFQKGDIAEGYSVSREKKESFPLTVTSAQKNPTAFYLCASSIAPGHTPYEQFFGPGTRLTVL.

The chain joins TRBV5-1 to TRBJ2-7; no reliable D call. The CDR3 covers 14 residues. V was pared by 1 base and J by 5 bases, with 13 bases between. Germline CDR1 and CDR2: SGHRS and YFSETQ. The CDR3 spells CASSLSWVIDEQYF. CDR3 nucleotide sequence: TGCGCCAGCAGCTTGTCTTGGGTGATCGACGAGCAGTACTTC.

The CDR3: CASSQEGVDGYTF. CDR3 DNA: TGCGCCAGCAGCCAAGAAGGGGTGGATGGCTACACCTTC. V usage is TRBV4-1 and J usage is TRBJ1-2; maybe TRBD1 (5 bases). In germline, CDR1 is MGHRA, CDR2 YSYEKL. The length of the CDR3 is 13 residues. Trimming left V 0 bases short and J 6 bases short, with 8 bases between.

The table lists this clone with a count of one. The chain is built from TRBV6-5 and TRBJ2-3; possibly TRBD1 or TRBD2 for D (5 bases each). The V gene lost 4 bases and the J gene lost 8 bases, with 7 bases spanning the gap. From germline, CDR1 is MNHEY and CDR2 SVGAGI. The CDR3 covers 11 residues. The CDR3 loop is CASSSGGTQYF. CDR3 nucleotide sequence: TGTGCCAGCAGTTCTGGGGGTACGCAGTATTTT.

This chain uses TRBV7-9 with TRBJ2-6; the D is unclear. Germline values: CDR1 SEHNR, CDR2 FQNEAQ (reference sequence). V lost 5 bases, J lost 1 base, and 9 bases lay in between. The CDR3 is 15 residues long. The CDR3 sequence: CASSATESGANVLTF. The CDR3 DNA follows: TGTGCCAGCAGCGCGACTGAGTCTGGGGCCAACGTCCTGACTTTC.

The chain uses TRBV11-2 and TRBJ2-3; D is possibly TRBD1 (5 bases). V lost 7 bases to trimming and J lost 8 bases, with 13 bases between them. The germline V gene has CDR1 SGHAT and CDR2 FQNNGV. CDR3 size: 12 residues. CDR3 in amino acids: CASTPGQGTQYF. The CDR3 nucleotides read TGTGCCAGCACCCCTGGGCAGGGTACGCAGTATTTT.

This rearrangement joins TRBV27 to TRBJ2-7; D uncertain. With 6 bases removed from V and 4 bases from J, the gap between germline ends came to 10 bases. CDR3 size: 12 residues. Looked up from germline, CDR1 is MNHEY and CDR2 is SMNVEV (reference sequence). The CDR3 is CASSPTPYEQYF. The CDR3, as DNA: TGTGCCAGCAGCCCGACTCCGTACGAGCAGTACTTC.

The table lists this clone with a count of one. The CDR3 coding sequence is TGTGCCAGCAGTGAAGCGGGGGGGCTTTGGCATGAGCAGTTCTTC. It is translated as CASSEAGGLWHEQFF. The chain has TRBV25-1 and TRBJ2-1, with 9 bases that match TRBD2. Germline values: CDR1 MGHDK, CDR2 SYGVNS. J was trimmed by 8 bases and V by 2 bases; bases with no gene match: 7. This CDR3 is built from 15 residues.

The V call is TRBV10-3, the J call TRBJ2-7; the D is unclear. Trimming cost V 4 bases and J 0 bases, with 13 bases left between them. Germline lookup yields CDR1 ENHRY and CDR2 SYGVKD. This CDR3 comprises 15 residues. This CDR3 is CAISVSLLSSYEQYF. DNA for the CDR3: TGTGCCATCAGTGTTAGCTTGTTGAGCTCCTACGAGCAGTACTTC.